This entry features one T cell receptor (beta chain) sequence. V lost 1 base to trimming and J lost 5 bases; unmatched junction nucleotides: 5. The germline CDR1 and CDR2 sequences are LGHDT and YNNKEL (reference sequence). The CDR3 covers 15 residues. Authors' data handling: The authors estimated nucleated cell counts from reference gene primer amplification. The repertoire was sequenced with immunoSEQ multiplex PCR; TCRdb's copy has only in-frame clones and lacks some. V, J and clone size were drawn from that table, and D and trimming were deduced from the DNA. This table holds 220,000 or so clones, roughly 90% found once. The source of the sample is a study of blood T cell repertoires in COVID-19. Study-wide background: Acute and convalescent COVID-19 samples came from the United States, Italy and Spain.

Clinical history as reported by participants underpinned cohort assignment. Exposed study participants had met a COVID-19 case within 2 weeks before entry. The genes are TRBV3-1 (or the pseudogene TRBV3-2) and TRBJ2-3; 8 nucleotides line up with TRBD2. The sequence was obtained from a young man who had been exposed to COVID-19. The sequenced sample consisted of PBMCs or T cells enriched from blood (not recorded which). CDR3 DNA: TGTGCCAGCAGCCAAGCGGGGGGGCCGAGAGATACGCAGTATTTT. It specifies CASSQAGGPRDTQYF.